Below are 12 T cell receptor beta chains sequenced from a single sample in a study of T-cell memory formation after mild COVID-19. TCRdb re-derived calls from the 5' RACE reads in MiXCR, one entry per CDR3 protein. The sample shows under 450,000 distinct CDR3 sequences, about an eighth of them seen only once. The specimen was PBMCs or a T cell subset sorted from them (not recorded which). All receptors come from a man younger than 30 who had mild COVID-19 (a few samples of this study predate the infection). Cell type and time point are not known.

In its sample, this clonotype was seen once. J is TRBJ1-2 and V is TRBV29-1, with TRBD1 matching over 8 bases. CDR1 SQVTM and CDR2 ANQGSEA come from the germline V gene. This CDR3 has 15 amino acids. Trimming took 6 bases from V and 4 from J; bases not matched to a gene: 13. CDR3 in DNA: TGCAGCGTCGTCACCTCCGGGACAGGCACCTATGGCTACACCTTC. Its translation is CSVVTSGTGTYGYTF.

This clonotype was counted at least ten times. The V call is TRBV4-3, the J call TRBJ1-3, with D perhaps matching TRBD1 (5 bases). V was shortened by 0 bases and J by 9 bases, with 12 bases between the two germline ends. Per the germline V gene, CDR1 is LGHNA and CDR2 is YSLEER. This CDR3 contains 14 residues. The chain's CDR3 is CASSQDRLGATIYF. CDR3 nucleotide sequence: TGCGCCAGCAGCCAAGATAGGCTCGGGGCCACCATATATTTT.

This chain's CDR3 is CASSQDPTPGGNINEQFF. The CDR3 coding sequence is TGCGCCAGCAGCCAAGACCCCACCCCAGGGGGCAATATTAATGAGCAGTTCTTC. This chain links TRBV4-3 with TRBJ2-1, with 8 bases aligning to TRBD1. V shed 0 bases, J shed 7 bases, and the junction held 14 bases outside the gene matches. CDR1 and CDR2 from the germline V gene are LGHNA and YSLEER. The CDR3 length is 18 residues.

The chain joins TRBV6-2 or TRBV6-3 to TRBJ2-1; the D gene is possibly TRBD2 (6 bases). CDR3 size: 17 residues. The V end lost 10 bases, the J end lost 1 base, and 23 bases lay between the germline ends. CDR1 is MNHEY, CDR2 SVGEGT, per germline. The CDR3 here is CATPDSSEFGSYNEQFF. As DNA, the CDR3 is TGTGCCACCCCGGATTCTAGCGAATTTGGGTCCTACAATGAGCAGTTCTTC.

This sequence joins TRBV24-1 and TRBJ2-5, with D tentatively TRBD1 (5 bases). The germline V gene encodes CDR1 KGHDR and CDR2 SFDVKD. Trimming shortened V by 3 bases and J by 1 base, and 8 bases separated the two germline ends. CDR3 size: 14 residues. This CDR3 is CATSDTDTQETQYF. The CDR3 nucleotides read TGTGCCACCAGTGATACGGACACCCAAGAGACCCAGTACTTC.

The J gene is TRBJ1-4, the V gene TRBV19; the match to TRBD1 covers 8 bases. The CDR3 totals 15 residues. V lost 5 bases to trimming and J lost 5 bases; unmatched junction nucleotides: 7. Germline V gene sequence: CDR1 LNHDA, CDR2 SQIVND (reference sequence). The CDR3 is CASSHGQGFNEKLFF. The CDR3 DNA reads as TGTGCCAGTAGTCACGGACAGGGCTTCAATGAAAAACTGTTTTTT.

This clonotype was counted between two and nine times. This sequence joins TRBV29-1 and TRBJ2-3, with D tentatively TRBD1 (6 bases). Deletions cut 3 bases from V and 5 bases from J, with 9 bases between. CDR3 size: 12 residues. Germline V gene data show CDR1 as SQVTM and CDR2 as ANQGSEA. The CDR3 coding sequence is TGCAGCGTTGACAGGGGTCTAGATACGCAGTATTTT. Its protein is CSVDRGLDTQYF.

This chain links TRBV10-2 with TRBJ2-3; D is uncertain. Germline loops: CDR1 WSHSY, CDR2 SAAADI. The CDR3 loop spans 14 amino acids. V was trimmed by 8 bases and J by 4 bases, leaving 16 bases between them. This CDR3 reads CASEESWSADTQYF. CDR3 DNA: TGCGCCAGCGAGGAATCCTGGAGCGCAGATACGCAGTATTTT.

Ten or more counts support this clonotype. This chain connects TRBV6-5 to TRBJ2-1, with 7 bases aligning to TRBD2. The germline V gene has CDR1 MNHEY and CDR2 SVGAGI. The CDR3 runs to 15 residues. The V segment lost 8 bases and the J segment 4 bases; nucleotides outside the gene matches: 11. The CDR3: CASCEGLAEYNEQFF. The DNA of the CDR3 is TGTGCCAGCTGCGAGGGTCTAGCGGAGTACAATGAGCAGTTCTTC.

The chain carries TRBV3-1 and TRBJ2-3; D call uncertain. Germline V gives CDR1 LGHDT, CDR2 YNNKEL (reference sequence). V was clipped by 1 base and J by 4 bases, with 6 bases between them. This CDR3 spans 13 amino acids. CDR3 sequence reads: CASSQGVADTQYF. CDR3 nucleotide sequence: TGTGCCAGCAGCCAAGGGGTGGCAGATACGCAGTATTTT.

This clonotype was counted only a few times. The chain is built from TRBV25-1 and TRBJ1-5; possible D gene TRBD1, 5 bases. The CDR3 covers 12 residues. Germline CDR1 is MGHDK and CDR2 is SYGVNS. V lost 6 bases, J lost 3 bases, and 6 bases lay in between. The CDR3 is CASRGPNQPQHF. CDR3 nucleotides: TGTGCCAGCAGGGGGCCCAATCAGCCCCAGCATTTT.

This clonotype was seen ten or more times. The J gene is TRBJ2-5, the V gene TRBV7-3; possible D gene TRBD1, 6 bases. Germline CDR1 reads SGHTA; CDR2 reads FQGTGA. This CDR3 is 14 amino acids long. With 5 bases removed from V and 4 bases from J, the gap between germline ends came to 14 bases. The CDR3 spells CASSPEGVAETQYF. CDR3 DNA sequence: TGTGCCAGCAGCCCTGAGGGGGTTGCAGAGACCCAGTACTTC.